The present TCR beta chain was sequenced within a study of TET2 disruption in CD19-targeted CAR T cells. TCRdb's table, derived via immunoSEQ multiplex PCR, lists solely in-frame clones and lacks some. The sample totals more than 25,000 clones; its top ten clones hold under 2.5%. About this clone: Its antigen remains unidentified. The read finishes 3 residues shy of the CDR3 end, and the germline J gene is used to complete it.

CDR3 length: 14 residues. Germline CDR1 is DFQATT and CDR2 is SNEGSKA (reference sequence). V was clipped by 3 bases and J by 6 bases; unmatched bases: 8. Treatment in this sample: autologous CTL019 cells: CD19 CAR with 4-1BB and CD3 zeta domains. The CD19 CAR carried TCR zeta and 4-1BB signaling domains. T cells for CTL019 manufacturing were collected from peripheral blood by leukapheresis. V and J are TRBV20-1 and TRBJ1-5, with TRBD1 matching over 7 bases. The sequence was collected from a man between 65 and 79 years old with chronic lymphocytic leukemia. The sequenced sample was CD8- CAR+ T cells sorted from cultured blood T cells, obtained for CD19 CAR T cell therapy. Subset defined: CD8-negative CAR-positive T cells from the infusion product. CDR3 region: CSASDTGAGQPQHF. The CDR3 bases that were read are TGCAGTGCTAGTGATACAGGGGCGGGTCAGCCC.